The source of this T cell receptor (beta chain) is a study of cytomegalovirus exposure and HLA in healthy donors. Per germline, CDR1 MNHEY and CDR2 SVGAGI. The CDR3 covers 14 residues. The V end was cut by 5 bases, the J end by 4 bases, with 14 bases between. Notes on the study in general: In an earlier analysis, most TCR beta V segments were productive about 87% or about 30% of the time.

Both 60 Vbeta primers and 13 Jbeta primers went into the PCR. Profiling relied on immunoSEQ multiplex PCR, and the TCRdb table lists in-frame clones only, not all of them. This table holds 160,000 or so clones, 80% found once. Of note for this clone: Its target is unknown.

The origin of this receptor is a man in his thirties or forties in good health and CMV-seronegative. The sequenced sample was PBMCs. V usage is TRBV6-5 and J usage is TRBJ1-2; D is possibly TRBD1 (6 bases). The CDR3: CASSGPGHGYGYTF. The CDR3 coding sequence is TGTGCCAGCAGTGGTCCGGGACACGGCTATGGCTACACCTTC.